The 30 T cell receptor beta chains listed next were all sequenced from one sample in a study of cytomegalovirus exposure and HLA in healthy donors (dated by TCRdb to 2017 to 2019). Library preparation used the immunoSEQ multiplex PCR assay. A mixture of 60 forward primers for TCR Vbeta segments and 13 reverse primers for TCR Jbeta segments was used in the multiplex PCR. TCRdb retrieved this table from immuneACCESS and kept in-frame rearrangements only. Not all clones are present; in checked studies, unresolved V genes account for under half, and no reason is known for the remainder. Within this sample are around 140,000 clones, with about 79% of them counted one time only. The top ten clones comprise around 2% of the sample. Material: PBMCs. The receptor set was obtained from a female donor in good health and CMV-seropositive.

The V gene is TRBV7-6, the J gene TRBJ2-3, with no clear D. Germline values: CDR1 SGHVS, CDR2 FNYEAQ. The CDR3 length is 14 residues. V was clipped by 0 bases and J by 6 bases, with 10 bases between them. Here the CDR3 reads CASSLAGFRDTQYF. For the CDR3, the DNA is TGTGCCAGCAGCTTAGCCGGTTTCCGGGATACGCAGTATTTT.

This chain connects TRBV6-4 to TRBJ2-7; 8 nucleotides line up with TRBD1. In germline, CDR1 is MRHNA, CDR2 SNTAGT. The CDR3 length is 12 residues. The J segment lost 4 bases and the V segment lost 7 bases, leaving 3 bases of the junction unmatched. The CDR3 protein is CASTQGAYEQYF. The CDR3 bases are TGTGCCAGCACCCAGGGGGCGTACGAGCAGTACTTC.

The V gene is TRBV4-1, the J gene TRBJ1-4; TRBD1 aligns across 7 bases. V dropped 4 bases and J dropped 5; count of bases not matched to a gene: 13. The CDR3 spans 17 residues. Germline assignment: CDR1 MGHRA and CDR2 YSYEKL. The CDR3 loop is CASSPDQRQGANEKLFF. The DNA for the CDR3 is TGCGCCAGCAGCCCAGATCAAAGACAGGGCGCGAATGAAAAACTGTTTTTT.

The rearrangement links TRBV30 to TRBJ1-2, with unresolved D. Germline lookup yields CDR1 GTSNPN and CDR2 SVGIG (reference sequence). Trimming took off 7 bases at V and 4 bases at J, with 7 bases between the two ends. The CDR3 covers 10 residues. The CDR3 reads CASFRYGYTF. In nucleotides, the CDR3 is TGTGCCTCCTTCCGCTATGGCTACACCTTC.

A few counts support this clone. The chain recombines TRBV20-1 with TRBJ2-1; 9 bases match TRBD2. CDR1 is DFQATT and CDR2 is SNEGSKA in the germline V gene (reference sequence). The CDR3 has 11 residues. V shed 7 bases and J 9 bases; nucleotides not matched to a gene: 4. The CDR3 region has the DNA TGCAGTGGAAGACTAGCGGCTGAGCAGTTCTTC. It is translated as CSGRLAAEQFF.

In this sample, this clone turned up once. The rearrangement links TRBV2 to TRBJ1-2, with 8 bases matching TRBD1. Per the germline V gene, CDR1 is SNHLY and CDR2 is FYNNEI. This CDR3 is built from 11 residues. The V segment lost 8 bases and the J segment 7 bases; nucleotides outside the gene matches: 3. The CDR3 here is CASGQGFGYTF. CDR3 DNA sequence: TGTGCCAGCGGACAGGGATTTGGCTACACCTTC. The full variable domain, with the rest looked up from reference TRBV2 and TRBJ1-2, is EPEVTQTPSHQVTQMGQEVILRCVPISNHLYFYWYRQILGQKVEFLVSFYNNEISEKSEIFDDQFSVERPDGSNFTLKIRSTKLEDSAMYFCASGQGFGYTFGSGTRLTVV.

The chain uses TRBV23-1 and TRBJ2-7, with a tentative D call TRBD1 (6 bases). TRBV23-1 counts as an open reading frame of uncertain function. With 10 bases removed from V and 3 bases from J, the gap between germline ends came to 13 bases. The CDR3 is 12 residues long. CDR3 nucleotide sequence: TGCGCCACCAATCAACAGGGCTACGAGCAGTACTTC. Residues: CATNQQGYEQYF.

V is TRBV6-4 and J is TRBJ1-6; D might be TRBD1 (6 bases). V lost 2 bases and J 9 bases, leaving 8 bases between the germline ends. Germline CDR1 reads MRHNA; CDR2 reads SNTAGT. CDR3 size: 13 residues. CDR3 protein: CASSDQGGSPLHF. DNA of the CDR3: TGTGCCAGCAGTGACCAAGGGGGTTCACCCCTCCACTTT.

A few counts support this clone. This chain uses TRBV10-1 with TRBJ1-4, with D perhaps TRBD1 (5 bases). Germline V gene sequence: CDR1 WNHNN, CDR2 SYGVQD (reference sequence). This CDR3 is built from 15 residues. Trimming shortened V by 0 bases and J by 7 bases, and 12 bases separated the two germline ends. The CDR3 is CASSESTALGEKLFF. The CDR3 region has the DNA TGCGCCAGCAGTGAGTCGACAGCGCTGGGTGAAAAACTGTTTTTT.

This chain connects TRBV5-5 to TRBJ2-1, with 9 bases matching TRBD2. With 1 base clipped from V and 8 bases from J, the junction kept 10 bases outside the gene matches. The CDR3 is 16 amino acids. Germline loops: CDR1 SGHKS, CDR2 YYEKEE (reference sequence). This chain's CDR3 is CASSLQFGTSSHEQFF. CDR3 bases: TGTGCCAGCAGCTTGCAATTCGGGACTAGCTCTCATGAGCAGTTCTTC.

The chain links TRBV30 to TRBJ1-2, with 8 bases identical to TRBD1. V shed 3 bases, J shed 4 bases, and the junction held 4 bases outside the gene matches. Looked up from germline, CDR1 is GTSNPN and CDR2 is SVGIG (reference sequence). The CDR3 extends over 13 amino acids. The DNA of the CDR3 is TGTGCCTGGAGGCAGGGGGCTCCCTATGGCTACACCTTC. Translated: CAWRQGAPYGYTF. Complete variable domain (other parts from reference TRBV30 and TRBJ1-2): SQTIHQWPATLVQPVGSPLSLECTVEGTSNPNLYWYRQAAGRGLQLLFYSVGIGQISSEVPQNLSASRPQDRQFILSSKKLLLSDSGFYLCAWRQGAPYGYTFGSGTRLTVV.

The V and J genes are TRBV6-6 and TRBJ2-5; 8 bases fit TRBD1. In germline, CDR1 is MNHNY, CDR2 SVGAGI (reference sequence). CDR3 size: 15 residues. V lost 3 bases to trimming and J lost 4 bases; unmatched junction nucleotides: 7. The CDR3 loop reads CASSYSETGGETQYF. CDR3 coding DNA: TGTGCCAGCAGTTATTCTGAAACAGGGGGAGAGACCCAGTACTTC.

A few counts support this clone. The chain combines TRBV6-5 with TRBJ1-4, with D hard to call. Trimming took 7 bases from V and 6 from J, leaving 12 bases between them. The CDR3 has 13 residues. CDR1 MNHEY and CDR2 SVGAGI come from the germline V gene. The CDR3 DNA reads TGTGCCAGCATTCCGGAAGGAGATGAAAAACTGTTTTTT. Residues: CASIPEGDEKLFF.

The chain recombines TRBV12-5 with TRBJ2-3; D gene unclear. CDR1 LGHNT and CDR2 FRNRAP come from the germline V gene. The V and J ends lost 0 bases and 4 bases respectively, with 11 bases between them. This CDR3 comprises 15 residues. CDR3 nucleotide sequence: TGTGCTAGTGGTTTGGTAATATCGAGGCCAGATACGCAGTATTTT. Translating it yields CASGLVISRPDTQYF.

This sequence joins TRBV11-2 and TRBJ2-5; D possibly corresponds to TRBD2 (6 bases). CDR1 SGHAT and CDR2 FQNNGV come from the germline V gene. Trimming pared 5 bases from V and 2 bases from J, leaving 15 bases between. The CDR3 is 15 amino acids. For the CDR3, the DNA is TGTGCCAGCAGCGGTACCGGGACTTTTCAAGAGACCCAGTACTTC. Its protein is CASSGTGTFQETQYF.

The CDR3 spells CASSDYSVDTQYF. The CDR3, as DNA: TGTGCCAGCAGCGACTATTCAGTAGATACGCAGTATTTT. This sequence joins TRBV11-2 and TRBJ2-3; D may be TRBD2 (5 bases). Trimming took 5 bases from V and 5 from J, leaving 11 bases between them. The CDR3 sequence is 13 residues long. Germline CDR1 SGHAT, CDR2 FQNNGV.

The rearrangement joins TRBV2 to TRBJ1-5; a weak D match, TRBD1 (6 bases). CDR3 length: 12 amino acids. Germline V gene sequence: CDR1 SNHLY, CDR2 FYNNEI. The V gene lost 7 bases and the J gene lost 5 bases, with 9 bases spanning the gap. CDR3 in DNA: TGTGCCAGCACGGACAGTGATCAGCCCCAGCATTTT. Its translation: CASTDSDQPQHF.

This clone appeared once. A junction end diverges from the germline sequence, so it may reflect a read error. The chain is built from TRBV18 and TRBJ1-5; 7 bases map to TRBD1. CDR1 is KGHSH, CDR2 LQKENI, per germline. CDR3 size: 15 residues. The CDR3 loop is CAGSPTGFKNQPQHF. For the CDR3, the DNA is TGTGCCGGCTCACCGACAGGGTTCAAGAATCAGCCCCAGCATTTT.

The chain combines TRBV27 with TRBJ1-3; 8 nucleotides agree with TRBD1. Unmatched junction bases numbered 2, after V lost 6 bases and J lost 4 bases. Germline V gives CDR1 MNHEY, CDR2 SMNVEV (reference sequence). The CDR3 has 13 amino acids. Here the CDR3 DNA reads TGTGCCAGCAGGGACAGGGTGGGAAACACCATATATTTT. Protein: CASRDRVGNTIYF.

The chain joins TRBV2 to TRBJ2-3, with 9 bases that match TRBD1. Unmatched junction bases numbered 8, after V lost 5 bases and J lost 2 bases. Germline assignment: CDR1 SNHLY and CDR2 FYNNEI. This CDR3 is built from 16 residues. CDR3 coding DNA: TGTGCCAGCAGTCCTACAGGGGGCGGAGTCACAGATACGCAGTATTTT. Translation gives CASSPTGGGVTDTQYF.

The V gene is TRBV6-5, the J gene TRBJ1-5; weak D call: TRBD1 (5 bases). The germline gives CDR1 MNHEY, CDR2 SVGAGI. The CDR3 runs 14 residues. The V gene lost 6 bases and the J gene lost 2 bases, with 11 bases spanning the gap. CDR3 in amino acids: CASRPTGGNQPQHF. DNA of the CDR3: TGTGCCAGCAGGCCCACAGGCGGCAATCAGCCCCAGCATTTT.

The chain has TRBV19 and TRBJ2-4; D is unresolved. CDR1 LNHDA and CDR2 SQIVND come from the germline V gene (reference sequence). This CDR3 spans 12 amino acids. V gave up 10 bases and J gave up 5 bases, with 12 bases separating them. CDR3 DNA: TGTGCCACCACCTACGTGGAAAACATTCAGTACTTC. Its protein is CATTYVENIQYF.

The CDR3 bases are TGTGCCAGCAAGAATCCAGGGGTCGGTGGAAACACCATATATTTT. It translates to CASKNPGVGGNTIYF. V usage is TRBV4-2 and J usage is TRBJ1-3, with D tentatively TRBD1 (6 bases). V dropped 7 bases and J dropped 3 bases, with 16 bases sitting between them. The CDR3 runs 15 residues. The V gene's germline CDR1 is LGHNA and CDR2 YNFKEQ.

This chain joins TRBV5-4 and TRBJ1-1; 11 bases match TRBD1. V was clipped by 3 bases and J by 3 bases; unmatched bases: 1. The CDR3 loop spans 14 amino acids. Germline V lookup: CDR1 SGHNT, CDR2 YYREEE (reference sequence). The CDR3 loop is CASSSGQGDTEAFF. The CDR3 DNA reads as TGTGCCAGCAGCTCGGGACAGGGGGACACTGAAGCTTTCTTT.

The gene calls are TRBV4-1 and TRBJ1-2; the match to TRBD1 covers 8 bases. The CDR3 sequence is 16 residues long. The germline V gene has CDR1 MGHRA and CDR2 YSYEKL. The V and J ends lost 1 base and 4 bases, in that order; junction bases with no gene match: 8. The CDR3 DNA follows: TGCGCCAGCAGCCAAGGGCGGGACAGGATGCTCTATGGCTACACCTTC. Its translation is CASSQGRDRMLYGYTF.

The rearrangement joins TRBV2 to TRBJ1-2; maybe TRBD1 (6 bases). Trimming took off 5 bases at V and 2 bases at J, with 9 bases between the two ends. CDR1 and CDR2 from the germline V gene are SNHLY and FYNNEI. The CDR3 covers 13 residues. CDR3 in amino acids: CASSTDRNYGYTF. For the CDR3, the DNA is TGTGCCAGCAGTACTGACAGGAACTATGGCTACACCTTC.

The CDR3 DNA follows: TGTGCCAGCAGCAGGAAGACTAGCGGCTCTGGGGCCAACGTCCTGACTTTC. Its protein is CASSRKTSGSGANVLTF. V usage is TRBV5-4 and J usage is TRBJ2-6; 9 bases are shared with TRBD2. CDR3 length: 17 residues. V dropped 4 bases and J dropped 0; count of bases not matched to a gene: 5. The germline CDR1 and CDR2 sequences are SGHNT and YYREEE (reference sequence).

The CDR3 nucleotides are TGTGCCACCAGCAGACGGACAGGGGGAATCGGGGAGCTGTTTTTT. It encodes CATSRRTGGIGELFF. The V call is TRBV15, the J call TRBJ2-2, with 10 bases identical to TRBD1. J lost 7 bases, V lost 2 bases, and 4 bases had no gene match. CDR1 and CDR2 from the germline V gene are LNHNV and YYDKDF (reference sequence). This CDR3 contains 15 residues.

The rearrangement links TRBV6-5 to TRBJ1-5; D gene unclear. Germline V lookup: CDR1 MNHEY, CDR2 SVGAGI. Trimming shortened V by 5 bases and J by 0 bases, and 11 bases separated the two germline ends. The CDR3 is made up of 15 amino acids. DNA for the CDR3: TGTGCCAGCAGTGGGAGACTGCATAGCAATCAGCCCCAGCATTTT. It yields the protein CASSGRLHSNQPQHF.

V gene TRBV28 combines with J gene TRBJ2-5; D is possibly TRBD2 (6 bases). The CDR3 covers 13 residues. Trimming removed 6 bases from V and 4 bases from J, with 12 bases in between. Germline V gene sequence: CDR1 MDHEN, CDR2 SYDVKM. CDR3 loop: CASRRGNVETQYF. The CDR3 DNA reads as TGTGCCAGCAGACGGGGGAACGTAGAGACCCAGTACTTC.